This T cell receptor beta chain derives from a study of vaccination and CD4 T cells after COVID-19 (dated by TCRdb to 2021 to 2024). Regarding the research as a whole: Convalescent patients had a positive SARS-CoV-2 result on nasal swab PCR, and of these patients, nine had mild disease and one had severe disease. Post-vaccine blood samples were collected a median of about 11 weeks after the second vaccine dose, ranging from about 13 to 241 days. Six males and four females were included in the convalescent cohort, with two Hispanic individuals, seven Caucasians, two Asians and one multiracial person represented. Control cultures received a CEFX viral epitope pool as the positive control, an HIV-1 Nef peptide pool as the negative control, or no peptide. Two doses of either the Pfizer-BioNTech BNT162b2 vaccine (n=8) or the Moderna mRNA-1273 vaccine (n=2) were administered to participants. In approximately eleven COVID-19 convalescent patients and several infection-naive healthy vaccine recipients, the spike-specific CD4+ TCR repertoire before mRNA vaccination was compared with the repertoire after mRNA vaccination. Overlapping spike peptide pools from SARS-CoV-2 and from the common cold coronaviruses HCoV-NL63, HCoV-OC43 and HCoV-229E were used as culture stimuli. Post-COVID blood samples were collected from convalescent patients a median of roughly 100 days after diagnosis, with a range of about 30 to 161 days.

This clonotype was detected once. The specificity of this receptor is unknown. Per-nucleotide qualities are absent, and no much larger clonotype sits a single base away. One read represents weak support. Library preparation employed PCR. TCR sequencing of DNA from cultured CD4+ T cells used the Oncomine TCR Beta short-read assay at the Johns Hopkins FTIC core. The QIAamp micro DNA kit was used to extract genomic DNA from the cultured CD4+ T cells. Oncomine TCR Beta libraries from cultured CD4+ T cells were pooled using unique dual indexes and sequenced on an Illumina iSeq 100. As for the original processing: Non-productive sequences were removed, and CDR3s not starting with C, not ending with F or W, or shorter than 7 amino acids were discarded. The MANAFEST web application identified antigen-specific clonotypes by comparing peptide-stimulated wells against reference wells and other culture wells. To be called positive, a clone needed an FDR below 0.05, an odds ratio above 5, and a productive frequency above 0.1% in at least two of three replicate wells. A clonotype counted as cross-reactive if it showed significant expansion both in the SARS-CoV-2 spike wells and in at least one common cold coronavirus spike condition. Levenshtein distances (stringdist) and unrooted phylogenetic trees (ape) in R version 3.6.1 were used to assess CDR3 homology. TCRdb trimmed public reads at Q25 via fastp, called clones via MiXCR and kept in-frame beta chains. Records with the same CDR3 protein are collapsed into one entry carrying the most frequent genes and DNA. TCRdb, not the authors, supplied the V and J calls. The sample table holds 10,000 to 11,000 distinct CDR3 sequences, of which approximately 59% were seen once. The leading ten clones occupy roughly 15% of the sample.

The treatment or condition label corresponds to: roughly nine-day PBMC culture with coronavirus spike peptide pools or control peptides (ViraFEST assay). The ViraFEST assay, used in the study, expanded antigen-specific T cells with peptide pools and then identified the expanded clonotypes through TCR sequencing. The convalescent patients' positive SARS-CoV-2 PCR tests were from March to December 2020, which was before the Alpha, Beta and Delta variants emerged in the United States. PBMCs were cultured at around 2.2 million per well in IMDM supplemented with around 5% human AB serum and approximately 10 IU/ml IL-2, with around 10 ug/ml peptide pools added. Half of the culture medium was replaced with fresh IL-2-containing medium on days 3 and 7. Once the cells had been in culture for about 10 days, the EasySep CD4+ T cell isolation kit was used to isolate CD4+ T cells by negative selection. Ficoll-Paque Plus gradient centrifugation was used to isolate PBMCs from whole blood, and the isolated PBMCs were then either used fresh or cryopreserved at -140C. Each culture condition was generally run in triplicate wells.

Results and caveats for the whole study, not just this receptor: Among the post-vaccine SARS-CoV-2-reactive clones in convalescent patients, a median approximately 90% showed up only after vaccination, which suggests vaccine-specific priming. Only a relatively small number of convalescent patients were included in the study, and early timepoints following natural infection were not analyzed. Nearly all vaccine-specific clones in convalescent patients (304 of 307) were mono-reactive for SARS-CoV-2 spike rather than cross-reactive with common cold coronaviruses. An increase in the median number of SARS-CoV-2-reactive clonotypes from approximately 21 after infection to about 39 after vaccination was observed, but the change was not found to be significant.

According to the germline V gene (reference sequence), CDR1 reads GTSNPN and CDR2 reads SVGIG. Trimming takes 8 bases from V and 0 bases from J, and the germline ends sit 7 bases apart. From its cysteine to its phenylalanine, the CDR3 spans 11 amino acids. The DNA shown is the 33-base CDR3, in frame from base 1. This clonotype originated in a human donor who had recovered from COVID-19. Sample: CD4+ T cells from blood, cultured in vitro. The V gene is TRBV30 and the J gene is TRBJ1-2, with no reliable assignment of the D segment. The CDR3 here reads CAANSNYGYTF. The DNA sequence is TGTGCCGCAAATTCTAACTATGGCTACACCTTC.